This T cell receptor beta chain was obtained from a study of neoadjuvant anti-PD-1 for oral cavity cancer. Blood libraries mostly used roughly 500 ng genomic DNA, six replicates each. The method was immunoSEQ multiplex PCR; TCRdb's version includes in-frame clones alone and lacks a portion of them. The sample has just over 65,000 clones, roughly 84% seen once. The time point here: after neoadjuvant nivolumab, at surgical resection. With 3 bases removed from V and 2 bases from J, the gap between germline ends came to 16 bases. Germline V CDR1 and CDR2: SGDLS, YYNGEE. The CDR3 covers 16 residues. J is TRBJ2-3 and V is TRBV9; TRBD2 is a possible D gene (6 bases). This clonotype was sampled from a person aged 40-85 years with oral cavity squamous cell carcinoma. Sequenced here: PBMCs, sampled after nivolumab (anti-PD-1) treatment. The CDR3: CASSASPRRDTDTQYF. As DNA, the CDR3 is TGTGCCAGCAGCGCCAGTCCGCGGAGGGACACAGATACGCAGTATTTT.